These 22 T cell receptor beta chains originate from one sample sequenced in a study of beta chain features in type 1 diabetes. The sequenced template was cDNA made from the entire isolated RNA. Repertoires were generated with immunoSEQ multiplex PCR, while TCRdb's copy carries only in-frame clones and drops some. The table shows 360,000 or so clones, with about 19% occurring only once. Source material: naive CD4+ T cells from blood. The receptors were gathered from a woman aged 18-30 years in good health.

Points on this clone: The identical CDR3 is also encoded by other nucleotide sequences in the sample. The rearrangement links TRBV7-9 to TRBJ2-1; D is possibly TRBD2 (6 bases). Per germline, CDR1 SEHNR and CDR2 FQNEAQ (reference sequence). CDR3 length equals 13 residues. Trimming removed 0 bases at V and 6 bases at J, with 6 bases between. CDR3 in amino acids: CASSLAGGNEQFF. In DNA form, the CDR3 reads TGTGCCAGCAGCTTAGCGGGGGGCAATGAGCAGTTCTTC.

CDR3 in amino acids: CSVEGLSYEQYF. The CDR3 DNA follows: TGCAGCGTTGAGGGACTCTCCTACGAGCAGTACTTC. The rearrangement uses TRBV29-1 and TRBJ2-7; D perhaps matches TRBD2 (6 bases). CDR3 length: 12 amino acids. The germline V and J ends were trimmed by 3 bases and 0 bases, with 6 bases remaining between them. Per germline, CDR1 SQVTM and CDR2 ANQGSEA.

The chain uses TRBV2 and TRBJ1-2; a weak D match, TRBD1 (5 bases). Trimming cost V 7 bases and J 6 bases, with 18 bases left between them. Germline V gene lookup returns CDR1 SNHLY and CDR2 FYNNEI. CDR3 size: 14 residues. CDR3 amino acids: CASTLGEVQHGYTF. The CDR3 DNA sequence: TGTGCCAGCACCTTGGGGGAGGTTCAGCATGGCTACACCTTC.

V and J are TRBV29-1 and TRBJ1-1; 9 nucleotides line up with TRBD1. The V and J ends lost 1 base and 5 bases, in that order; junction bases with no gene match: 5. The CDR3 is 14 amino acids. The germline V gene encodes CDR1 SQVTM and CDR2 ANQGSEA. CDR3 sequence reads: CSVEGRQGVTEAFF. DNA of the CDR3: TGCAGCGTTGAAGGTAGACAGGGGGTGACTGAAGCTTTCTTT.

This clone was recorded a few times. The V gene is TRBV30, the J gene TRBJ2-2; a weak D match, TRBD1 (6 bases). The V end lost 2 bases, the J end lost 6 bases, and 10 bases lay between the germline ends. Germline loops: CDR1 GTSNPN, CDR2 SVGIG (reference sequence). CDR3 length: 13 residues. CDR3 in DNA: TGTGCCTGGAGTACTACAGGGCCCGGGGAGCTGTTTTTT. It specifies CAWSTTGPGELFF.

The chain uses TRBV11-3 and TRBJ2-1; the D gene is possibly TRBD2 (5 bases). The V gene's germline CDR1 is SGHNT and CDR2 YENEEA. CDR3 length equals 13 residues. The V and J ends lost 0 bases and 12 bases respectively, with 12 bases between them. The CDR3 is CASSLDRGSWQFF. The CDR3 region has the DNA TGTGCCAGCAGCTTAGACAGAGGGAGCTGGCAGTTCTTC.

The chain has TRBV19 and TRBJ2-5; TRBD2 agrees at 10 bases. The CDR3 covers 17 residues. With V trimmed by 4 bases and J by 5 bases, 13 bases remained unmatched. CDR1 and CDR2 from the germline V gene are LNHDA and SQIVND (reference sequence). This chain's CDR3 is CASSRQGAGGRLETQYF. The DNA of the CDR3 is TGTGCCAGTAGTAGACAGGGAGCGGGAGGGCGTCTTGAGACCCAGTACTTC. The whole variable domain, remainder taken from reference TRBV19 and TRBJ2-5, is DGGITQSPKYLFRKEGQNVTLSCEQNLNHDAMYWYRQDPGQGLRLIYYSQIVNDFQKGDIAEGYSVSREKKESFPLTVTSAQKNPTAFYLCASSRQGAGGRLETQYFGPGTRLLVL.

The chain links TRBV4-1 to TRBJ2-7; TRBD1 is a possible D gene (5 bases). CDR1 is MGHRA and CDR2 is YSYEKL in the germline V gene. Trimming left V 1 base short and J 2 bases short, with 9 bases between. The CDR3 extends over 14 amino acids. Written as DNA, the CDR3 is TGCGCCAGCAGCCAAGTAGGGGAAACCTACGAGCAGTACTTC. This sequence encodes CASSQVGETYEQYF.

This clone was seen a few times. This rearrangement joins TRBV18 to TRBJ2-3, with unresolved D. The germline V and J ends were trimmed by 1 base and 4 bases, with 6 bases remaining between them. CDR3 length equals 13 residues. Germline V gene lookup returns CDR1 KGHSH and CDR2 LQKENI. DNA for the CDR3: TGTGCCAGCTCACCACTGACACCAGATACGCAGTATTTT. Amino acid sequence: CASSPLTPDTQYF.

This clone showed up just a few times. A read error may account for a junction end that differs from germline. CDR3 region: CASSLGTSGQETQYF. In DNA, the CDR3 is TGTGCTAGCAGCTTAGGCACTAGCGGCCAAGAGACCCAGTACTTC. The chain links TRBV7-7 to TRBJ2-5; 8 bases fit TRBD2. From germline, CDR1 is SSHAT and CDR2 FNYEAQ (reference sequence). This CDR3 spans 15 amino acids. Combining the CDR3 with reference TRBV7-7 and TRBJ2-5 gives the whole variable domain GAGVSQSPRYKVTKRGQDVTLRCDPISSHATLYWYQQALGQGPEFLTYFNYEAQPDKSGLPSDRFSAERPEGSISTLTIQRTEQRDSAMYRCASSLGTSGQETQYFGPGTRLLVL.

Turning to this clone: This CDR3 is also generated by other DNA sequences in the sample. CDR3 nucleotides: TGTGCCTGGAAAGAACAGGGAGACTATGGCTACACCTTC. Translation gives CAWKEQGDYGYTF. This sequence joins TRBV30 and TRBJ1-2, with D perhaps TRBD1 (6 bases). The CDR3 consists of 13 residues. Trimming removed 4 bases from V and 3 bases from J, with 12 bases in between. The germline V gene encodes CDR1 GTSNPN and CDR2 SVGIG (reference sequence).

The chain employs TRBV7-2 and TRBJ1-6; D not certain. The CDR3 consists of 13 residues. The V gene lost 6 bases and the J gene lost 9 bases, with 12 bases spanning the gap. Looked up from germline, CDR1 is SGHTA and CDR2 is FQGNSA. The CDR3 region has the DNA TGTGCCAGCAGGAGGGCGGGGTTTTCACCCCTCCACTTT. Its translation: CASRRAGFSPLHF.

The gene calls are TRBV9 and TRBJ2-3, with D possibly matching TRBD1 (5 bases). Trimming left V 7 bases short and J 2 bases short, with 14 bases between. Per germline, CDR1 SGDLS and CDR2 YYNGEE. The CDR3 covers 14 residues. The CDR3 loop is CASGKRQLTDTQYF. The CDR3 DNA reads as TGTGCCAGCGGCAAGAGACAGCTCACAGATACGCAGTATTTT.

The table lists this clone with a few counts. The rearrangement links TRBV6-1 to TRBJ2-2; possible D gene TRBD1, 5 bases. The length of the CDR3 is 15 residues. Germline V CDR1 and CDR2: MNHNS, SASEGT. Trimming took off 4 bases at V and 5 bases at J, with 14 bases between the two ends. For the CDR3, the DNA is TGTGCCAGCAGTGGGTGGGGCGCGAGAACCGGGGAGCTGTTTTTT. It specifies CASSGWGARTGELFF.

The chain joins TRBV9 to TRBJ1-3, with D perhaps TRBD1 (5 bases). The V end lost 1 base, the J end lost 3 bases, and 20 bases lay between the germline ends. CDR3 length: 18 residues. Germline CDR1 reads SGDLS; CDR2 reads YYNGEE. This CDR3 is CASSVSPTRGSGGNTIYF. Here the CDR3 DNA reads TGTGCCAGCAGCGTATCCCCGACGCGGGGGTCGGGTGGAAACACCATATATTTT. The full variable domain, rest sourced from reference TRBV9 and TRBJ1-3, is DSGVTQTPKHLITATGQRVTLRCSPRSGDLSVYWYQQSLDQGLQFLIQYYNGEERAKGNILERFSAQQFPDLHSELNLSSLELGDSALYFCASSVSPTRGSGGNTIYFGEGSWLTVV.

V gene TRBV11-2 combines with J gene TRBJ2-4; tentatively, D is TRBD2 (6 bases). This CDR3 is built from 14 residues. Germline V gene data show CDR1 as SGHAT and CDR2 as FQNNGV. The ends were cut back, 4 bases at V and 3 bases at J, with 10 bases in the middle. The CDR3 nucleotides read TGTGCCAGCAGCTCGCTTAGCGGCAAAAACATTCAGTACTTC. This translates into CASSSLSGKNIQYF.

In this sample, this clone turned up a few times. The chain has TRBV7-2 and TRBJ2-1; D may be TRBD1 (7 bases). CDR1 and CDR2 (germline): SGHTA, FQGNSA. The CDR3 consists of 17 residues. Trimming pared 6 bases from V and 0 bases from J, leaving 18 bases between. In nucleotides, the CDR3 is TGTGCCAGCAGTAAGGAGGGGGCGGCCCACTCCTACAATGAGCAGTTCTTC. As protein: CASSKEGAAHSYNEQFF.

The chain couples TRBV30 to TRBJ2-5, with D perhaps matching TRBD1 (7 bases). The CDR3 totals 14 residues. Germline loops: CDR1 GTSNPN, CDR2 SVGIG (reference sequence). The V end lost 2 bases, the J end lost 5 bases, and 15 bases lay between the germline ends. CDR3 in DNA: TGTGCCTGGAGTCGACAGGGACTTAGGGAGACCCAGTACTTC. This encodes CAWSRQGLRETQYF.

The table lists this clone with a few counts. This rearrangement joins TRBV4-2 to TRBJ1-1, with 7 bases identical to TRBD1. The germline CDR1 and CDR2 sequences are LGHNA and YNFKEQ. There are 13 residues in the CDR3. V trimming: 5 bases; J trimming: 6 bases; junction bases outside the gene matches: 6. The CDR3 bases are TGTGCCAGCAGCATCCGGGACAGACCTGAAGCTTTCTTT. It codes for CASSIRDRPEAFF.

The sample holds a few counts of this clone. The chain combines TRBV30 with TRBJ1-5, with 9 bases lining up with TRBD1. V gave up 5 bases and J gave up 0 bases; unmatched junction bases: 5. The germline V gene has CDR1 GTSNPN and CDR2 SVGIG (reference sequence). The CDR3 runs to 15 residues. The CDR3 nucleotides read TGTGCCTGGGGAATGACAGGGGGTAGCAATCAGCCCCAGCATTTT. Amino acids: CAWGMTGGSNQPQHF.

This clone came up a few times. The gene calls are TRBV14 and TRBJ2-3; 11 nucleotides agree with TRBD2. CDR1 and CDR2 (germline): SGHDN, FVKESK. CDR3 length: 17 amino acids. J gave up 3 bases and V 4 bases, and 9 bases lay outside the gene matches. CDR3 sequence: CASSPVAGGPRTDTQYF. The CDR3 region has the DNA TGTGCCAGCAGCCCCGTAGCGGGGGGGCCACGGACAGATACGCAGTATTTT.

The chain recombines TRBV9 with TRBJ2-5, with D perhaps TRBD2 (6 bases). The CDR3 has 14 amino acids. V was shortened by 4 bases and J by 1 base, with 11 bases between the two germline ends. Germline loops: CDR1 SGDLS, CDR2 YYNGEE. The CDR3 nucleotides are TGTGCCAGCAGCCAACGACTAGGCCAAGAGACCCAGTACTTC. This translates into CASSQRLGQETQYF.